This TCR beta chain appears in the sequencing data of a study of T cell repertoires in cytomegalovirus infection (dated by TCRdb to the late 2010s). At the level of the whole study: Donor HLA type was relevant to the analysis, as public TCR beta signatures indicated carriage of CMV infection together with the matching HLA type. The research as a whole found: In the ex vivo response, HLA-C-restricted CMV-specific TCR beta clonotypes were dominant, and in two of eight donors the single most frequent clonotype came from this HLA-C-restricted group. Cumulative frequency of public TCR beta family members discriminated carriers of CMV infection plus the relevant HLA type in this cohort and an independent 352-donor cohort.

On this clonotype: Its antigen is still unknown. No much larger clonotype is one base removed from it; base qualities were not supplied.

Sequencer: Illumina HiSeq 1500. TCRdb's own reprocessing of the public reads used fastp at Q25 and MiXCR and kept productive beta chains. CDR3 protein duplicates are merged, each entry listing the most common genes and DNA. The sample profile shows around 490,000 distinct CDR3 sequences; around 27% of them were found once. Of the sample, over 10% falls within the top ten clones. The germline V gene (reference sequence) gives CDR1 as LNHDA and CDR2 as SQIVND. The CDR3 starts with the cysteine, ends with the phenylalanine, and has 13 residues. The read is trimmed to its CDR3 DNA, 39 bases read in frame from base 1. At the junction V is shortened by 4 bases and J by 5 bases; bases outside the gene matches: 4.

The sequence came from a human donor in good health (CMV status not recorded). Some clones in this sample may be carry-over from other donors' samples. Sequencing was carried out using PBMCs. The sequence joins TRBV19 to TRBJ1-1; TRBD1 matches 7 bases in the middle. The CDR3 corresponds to CASSTTGQTEAFF. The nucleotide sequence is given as TGTGCCAGTAGTACTACGGGACAGACTGAAGCTTTCTTT.